The next 8 T cell receptor beta chains were all read from a single sample in a study of T cell changes during pregnancy in multiple sclerosis. Only in-frame clones appear in the TCRdb table, and some are missing; sequencing was by immunoSEQ multiplex PCR. The data show 56,000 or so clones, 85% to 95% seen once. Sequencing was performed on CD4+ T cells from peripheral blood mononuclear cells, taken in the third trimester of pregnancy. The receptors shown here come from a female donor with multiple sclerosis, enrolled in a pregnancy study.

Written as DNA, the CDR3 is TGTGCCAGCAGTCCAGAACACAATACGCAGTATTTT. Translation: CASSPEHNTQYF. The J gene is TRBJ2-3, the V gene TRBV28; no reliable D call. The CDR3 extends over 12 amino acids. Germline CDR1 and CDR2: MDHEN and SYDVKM. Trimming shortened V by 5 bases and J by 7 bases, and 10 bases separated the two germline ends.

The chain couples TRBV7-4 to TRBJ2-7; TRBD1 matches at 7 bases. Looked up from germline, CDR1 is SGHVT and CDR2 is SQSDAQ. The CDR3 extends over 17 amino acids. The J segment lost 3 bases and the V segment lost 5 bases, leaving 16 bases of the junction unmatched. The CDR3 protein is CASSRGQETYVSYEQYF. Here the CDR3 DNA reads TGTGCCAGCAGCCGAGGACAGGAAACCTATGTCAGCTACGAGCAGTACTTC.

The chain uses TRBV5-4 and TRBJ2-7; 8 positions agree with TRBD2. This CDR3 has 15 amino acids. Germline V gene lookup returns CDR1 SGHNT and CDR2 YYREEE (reference sequence). The ends lost 3 bases at V and 2 bases at J; junction bases unmatched: 7. The DNA for the CDR3 is TGTGCCAGCAGCTCAAAAACTAGCGGTCCCTACGAGCAGTACTTC. Translated, it gives CASSSKTSGPYEQYF. The variable domain in full, with the rest retrieved from reference TRBV5-4 and TRBJ2-7, is ETGVTQSPTHLIKTRGQQVTLRCSSQSGHNTVSWYQQALGQGPQFIFQYYREEENGRGNFPPRFSGLQFPNYSSELNVNALELDDSALYLCASSSKTSGPYEQYFGPGTRLTVT.

This chain connects TRBV19 to TRBJ2-7; 7 positions match TRBD2. The CDR3 has 14 amino acids. J was trimmed by 7 bases and V by 4 bases; bases with no gene match: 10. The germline V gene encodes CDR1 LNHDA and CDR2 SQIVND (reference sequence). The CDR3 nucleotides read TGTGCCAGTAGTACCCTAGCGGAGTTGGGGGAGCAGTACTTC. The encoded protein is CASSTLAELGEQYF.

This chain uses TRBV18 with TRBJ1-3; no clear D gene. CDR3 length equals 17 residues. V lost 1 base and J lost 4, with 17 bases in between. Germline values: CDR1 KGHSH, CDR2 LQKENI. The CDR3 DNA sequence: TGTGCCAGCTCACCACAATCCGAGGCCAAGCGCGGAAACACCATATATTTT. This translates into CASSPQSEAKRGNTIYF.

The rearrangement uses TRBV2 and TRBJ2-7; 7 bases are shared with TRBD2. The CDR3 covers 14 residues. The trim removed 9 bases at V and 6 bases at J, leaving 14 bases unmatched. CDR1 and CDR2 (germline): SNHLY, FYNNEI. CDR3 nucleotides: TGTGCCAGATCCCGATTGGCGGGAGACGGCGAGCAGTACTTC. Encoded protein: CARSRLAGDGEQYF.

The chain is built from TRBV7-2 and TRBJ2-3; perhaps TRBD2 as D (6 bases). Trimming pared 3 bases from V and 7 bases from J, leaving 11 bases between. The germline V gene encodes CDR1 SGHTA and CDR2 FQGNSA. This CDR3 region has 13 residues. The CDR3 is CASSFTAGYTQYF. DNA for the CDR3: TGTGCCAGCAGCTTTACGGCGGGGTATACGCAGTATTTT.

The chain couples TRBV7-9 to TRBJ2-5; TRBD2 aligns across 7 bases. From germline, CDR1 is SEHNR and CDR2 FQNEAQ (reference sequence). There are 16 residues in the CDR3. V trimming: 3 bases; J trimming: 0 bases; junction bases outside the gene matches: 7. CDR3: CASSFTGTKYQETQYF. For the CDR3, the DNA is TGTGCCAGCAGCTTCACCGGGACTAAGTACCAAGAGACCCAGTACTTC.